Each of the 30 T cell receptor beta chains below was sequenced from the same sample in a study of T cells after posttransplantation cyclophosphamide. Here immunoSEQ multiplex PCR was the method, and the copy in TCRdb shows in-frame clones only, minus some. Of 50,000 to 55,000 clones listed, roughly 84% are singletons. Sequencing input: PBMCs. All receptors come from a man aged 30 to 39 with a blood cancer, CMV-positive, and with a related stem cell donor.

V usage is TRBV6-5 and J usage is TRBJ2-3; maybe TRBD1 (6 bases). Trimming removed 2 bases at V and 6 bases at J, with 12 bases between. The CDR3 runs to 14 residues. Germline lookup yields CDR1 MNHEY and CDR2 SVGAGI. The CDR3 is CASSYRAGADTQYF. In nucleotides, the CDR3 is TGTGCCAGCAGTTACCGGGCAGGGGCGGATACGCAGTATTTT.

The V call is TRBV7-2, the J call TRBJ2-1, with TRBD2 matching over 8 bases. In germline, CDR1 is SGHTA, CDR2 FQGNSA. Trimming at V came to 5 bases and at J to 7 bases, leaving 10 bases not matched to a gene. This CDR3 contains 15 residues. The CDR3 spells CASSIGLARANEQFF. CDR3 bases: TGTGCCAGCAGCATCGGACTAGCTCGAGCAAATGAGCAGTTCTTC.

The rearrangement uses TRBV30 and TRBJ2-3; tentative D call: TRBD1 (5 bases). Germline CDR1 GTSNPN, CDR2 SVGIG (reference sequence). The CDR3 loop spans 15 amino acids. Between the trimmed V and J ends, which lost 0 bases and 6 bases, there was a span of 16 bases. The CDR3 is CAWSVKGPGVDTQYF. Written as DNA, the CDR3 is TGTGCCTGGAGTGTAAAGGGGCCAGGAGTGGATACGCAGTATTTT. The entire variable domain, with the rest obtained from reference TRBV30 and TRBJ2-3, is as follows: SQTIHQWPATLVQPVGSPLSLECTVEGTSNPNLYWYRQAAGRGLQLLFYSVGIGQISSEVPQNLSASRPQDRQFILSSKKLLLSDSGFYLCAWSVKGPGVDTQYFGPGTRLTVL.

The chain has TRBV2 and TRBJ2-7; D possibly corresponds to TRBD1 (5 bases). Per the germline V gene, CDR1 is SNHLY and CDR2 is FYNNEI. The CDR3 length is 14 residues. Trimming pared 6 bases from V and 2 bases from J, leaving 14 bases between. In nucleotides, the CDR3 is TGTGCCAGCAGCGAACTAAGGGGTCCCTACGAGCAGTACTTC. It translates to CASSELRGPYEQYF.

The CDR3 here is CASSAERINNEQFF. The DNA of the CDR3 is TGTGCCAGCAGCGCGGAGCGGATTAACAATGAGCAGTTCTTC. The J gene is TRBJ2-1, the V gene TRBV7-2, with D tentatively TRBD2 (5 bases). Per germline, CDR1 SGHTA and CDR2 FQGNSA. The CDR3 has 14 amino acids. V lost 5 bases and J 5 bases, leaving 13 bases between the germline ends.

The rearrangement uses TRBV5-1 and TRBJ1-5, with 7 positions matching TRBD1. Germline loops: CDR1 SGHRS, CDR2 YFSETQ. V lost 4 bases, J lost 4 bases, and 5 bases stayed unmatched. This CDR3 has 14 residues. CDR3 protein: CASSPGTENQPQHF. CDR3 coding DNA: TGCGCCAGCAGCCCCGGGACAGAGAATCAGCCCCAGCATTTT.

This sequence joins TRBV21-1 and TRBJ1-5; the table's D gene call, TRBD1, was not cross checked with the DNA. TRBV21-1 is given as a pseudogene. CDR3 length: 17 residues. CDR3 nucleotides: TGTGCCAGCAGCACCCCGGGACACACTGACTCTCGACAGCCCCAGCATTTT. This translates into CASSTPGHTDSRQPQHF.

This chain links TRBV2 with TRBJ2-1; no reliable D call. CDR1 and CDR2 from the germline V gene are SNHLY and FYNNEI. This CDR3 is built from 12 residues. V was trimmed by 6 bases and J by 6 bases, leaving 9 bases between them. The CDR3 sequence is CASRALSNEQFF. DNA for the CDR3: TGTGCCAGCAGGGCTTTAAGCAATGAGCAGTTCTTC.

This clone has a count of ten or more. This chain uses TRBV6-4 with TRBJ2-3, with a weak D call TRBD2 (8 bases). There are 15 residues in the CDR3. Germline lookup yields CDR1 MRHNA and CDR2 SNTAGT. Between the trimmed V and J ends, which lost 2 bases and 4 bases, there was a span of 13 bases. The CDR3 is CASSDVAGQSDTQYF. The CDR3 nucleotides are TGTGCCAGCAGTGACGTAGCGGGACAGTCAGATACGCAGTATTTT.

V usage is TRBV19 and J usage is TRBJ1-2, with D perhaps TRBD1 (6 bases). V lost 2 bases to trimming and J lost 8 bases, with 24 bases between them. Germline V gene data show CDR1 as LNHDA and CDR2 as SQIVND (reference sequence). The CDR3 consists of 17 residues. The CDR3 DNA is TGTGCCAGTAGTATACGTAGGACAGCGGAGGAGCCTAGGGGCTACACCTTC. Translated: CASSIRRTAEEPRGYTF.

This clone has a handful of counts. The chain carries TRBV18 and TRBJ2-1, with TRBD1 matching 7 bases. CDR1 is KGHSH and CDR2 is LQKENI in the germline V gene. There are 14 residues in the CDR3. V dropped 1 base and J dropped 7; count of bases not matched to a gene: 4. CDR3 in amino acids: CASSPQGAGNEQFF. In DNA form, the CDR3 reads TGTGCCAGCTCACCACAGGGGGCTGGGAATGAGCAGTTCTTC. The full variable domain, with the rest looked up from reference TRBV18 and TRBJ2-1, is NAGVMQNPRHLVRRRGQEARLRCSPMKGHSHVYWYRQLPEEGLKFMVYLQKENIIDESGMPKERFSAEFPKEGPSILRIQQVVRGDSAAYFCASSPQGAGNEQFFGPGTRLTVL.

The V and J genes are TRBV6-5 and TRBJ2-3; 7 bases map to TRBD1. This CDR3 region has 15 residues. Germline V gives CDR1 MNHEY, CDR2 SVGAGI. V shed 1 base and J 11 bases; nucleotides not matched to a gene: 12. The CDR3 sequence is CASSYFPLNRGRQYF. The CDR3 nucleotides read TGTGCCAGCAGTTACTTTCCTCTCAACAGGGGACGGCAGTATTTT.

The rearrangement links TRBV2 to TRBJ1-5; 9 bases match TRBD1. Trimming at V came to 3 bases and at J to 4 bases, leaving 1 base not matched to a gene. This CDR3 spans 14 amino acids. CDR1 and CDR2 (germline): SNHLY, FYNNEI. The CDR3 loop reads CASSDGTGNQPQHF. CDR3 nucleotides: TGTGCCAGCAGTGATGGGACAGGGAATCAGCCCCAGCATTTT.

V gene TRBV7-9 combines with J gene TRBJ2-7, with D possibly TRBD2 on 6 matching bases. V lost 3 bases and J lost 0, with 6 bases in between. The CDR3 contains 13 residues. Germline V CDR1 and CDR2: SEHNR, FQNEAQ (reference sequence). The CDR3 nucleotides are TGTGCCAGCAGCTTCGGGGGCTCCTACGAGCAGTACTTC. Protein: CASSFGGSYEQYF.

The rearrangement joins TRBV27 to TRBJ2-7, with TRBD2 identical over 7 bases. Per the germline V gene, CDR1 is MNHEY and CDR2 is SMNVEV (reference sequence). V gave up 9 bases and J gave up 2 bases; unmatched junction bases: 4. The CDR3 is 12 amino acids. CDR3 sequence: CASGLGAYEQYF. Here the CDR3 DNA reads TGTGCCAGTGGACTAGGGGCCTACGAGCAGTACTTC.

CDR3 nucleotides: TGTGCCAGCAGCGTTCGGACTAGCGGGAGGACAGATACGCAGTATTTT. It codes for CASSVRTSGRTDTQYF. The chain couples TRBV2 to TRBJ2-3; 14 nucleotides agree with TRBD2. V dropped 6 bases and J dropped 3; count of bases not matched to a gene: 5. The CDR3 runs to 16 residues. Germline assignment: CDR1 SNHLY and CDR2 FYNNEI.

The V and J genes are TRBV7-8 and TRBJ2-2, with TRBD1 matching 7 bases. Trimming took 7 bases from V and 2 from J; bases not matched to a gene: 10. The CDR3 is 16 residues long. CDR1 SGHVS and CDR2 FQNEAQ come from the germline V gene. The CDR3 loop reads CASKGAITRNTGELFF. The CDR3 DNA sequence: TGTGCCAGCAAGGGGGCAATTACCCGTAACACCGGGGAGCTGTTTTTT.

Points on this clone: The same CDR3 can be traced to other DNA sequences in this sample. The gene calls are TRBV30 and TRBJ1-5, with unresolved D. Trimming stripped 0 bases from V and 2 bases from J, with 5 bases between. This CDR3 has 13 amino acids. Germline CDR1 GTSNPN, CDR2 SVGIG (reference sequence). The CDR3 loop is CAWSVTGNQPQHF. CDR3 DNA sequence: TGTGCCTGGAGTGTAACAGGCAATCAGCCCCAGCATTTT. Filled out from reference TRBV30 and TRBJ1-5, the complete variable domain reads SQTIHQWPATLVQPVGSPLSLECTVEGTSNPNLYWYRQAAGRGLQLLFYSVGIGQISSEVPQNLSASRPQDRQFILSSKKLLLSDSGFYLCAWSVTGNQPQHFGDGTRLSIL.

The rearrangement uses TRBV7-9 and TRBJ1-3; 10 nucleotides match TRBD1. This CDR3 contains 14 residues. CDR1 is SEHNR and CDR2 is FQNEAQ in the germline V gene (reference sequence). V was pared by 5 bases and J by 8 bases, with 6 bases of the junction left unmatched. The CDR3 spells CASSQPGQGHTIYF. Written as DNA, the CDR3 is TGTGCCAGCAGCCAACCGGGACAGGGGCACACCATATATTTT.

This chain uses TRBV6-5 with TRBJ2-7; 9 nucleotides agree with TRBD2. J gave up 4 bases and V 4 bases, and 11 bases lay outside the gene matches. The CDR3 has 16 amino acids. Germline V gene sequence: CDR1 MNHEY, CDR2 SVGAGI. The CDR3 protein is CASSSRAGLAQYEQYF. The CDR3, as DNA: TGTGCCAGCAGTTCAAGGGCGGGACTAGCTCAATACGAGCAGTACTTC.

The chain has TRBV6-4 and TRBJ2-3, with TRBD2 matching 9 bases. This CDR3 contains 15 residues. Germline V gene sequence: CDR1 MRHNA, CDR2 SNTAGT. V lost 6 bases to trimming and J lost 6 bases; unmatched junction nucleotides: 10. CDR3 in amino acids: CASSSLSGRRDTQYF. CDR3 nucleotide sequence: TGTGCCAGCAGCTCCCTTAGCGGGAGAAGGGATACGCAGTATTTT.

The genes are TRBV4-1 and TRBJ2-2; 8 nucleotides agree with TRBD2. Germline V lookup: CDR1 MGHRA, CDR2 YSYEKL. With 1 base clipped from V and 4 bases from J, the junction kept 2 bases outside the gene matches. This CDR3 is 15 amino acids long. CDR3 in DNA: TGCGCCAGCAGCCAAGGGAGCGGGGGCACCGGGGAGCTGTTTTTT. Protein sequence: CASSQGSGGTGELFF.

This chain uses TRBV7-2 with TRBJ2-1; 7 positions agree with TRBD1. The V gene's germline CDR1 is SGHTA and CDR2 FQGNSA. The CDR3 is 15 amino acids. V was pared by 0 bases and J by 5 bases, with 4 bases of the junction left unmatched. The CDR3 spells CASSLAPQGDNEQFF. CDR3 in DNA: TGTGCCAGCAGCTTAGCGCCGCAGGGGGACAATGAGCAGTTCTTC.

The genes are TRBV7-8 and TRBJ1-2, with a tentative D call TRBD1 (5 bases). V lost 4 bases and J lost 4, with 16 bases in between. The CDR3 totals 15 residues. Germline V gene lookup returns CDR1 SGHVS and CDR2 FQNEAQ. The CDR3 nucleotides read TGTGCCAGCAGCTCTTTCGACAGAGCCCTCTATGGCTACACCTTC. It codes for CASSSFDRALYGYTF.

This chain joins TRBV19 and TRBJ2-3, with 9 bases matching TRBD2. The CDR3 runs 17 residues. The V segment lost 6 bases and the J segment 10 bases; nucleotides outside the gene matches: 20. CDR1 LNHDA and CDR2 SQIVND come from the germline V gene (reference sequence). CDR3 residues: CASRNIKGTSSYRPQYF. The CDR3, as DNA: TGTGCCAGTAGGAACATAAAAGGGACTAGCTCTTATAGGCCGCAGTATTTT.

This chain uses TRBV5-1 with TRBJ2-6; D is perhaps TRBD1 (6 bases). Germline V gene data show CDR1 as SGHRS and CDR2 as YFSETQ. V lost 1 base, J lost 2 bases, and 10 bases lay in between. The CDR3 is 16 amino acids. The CDR3 sequence: CASSLSGGTGANVLTF. DNA of the CDR3: TGCGCCAGCAGCTTGTCTGGGGGCACTGGGGCCAACGTCCTGACTTTC.

J is TRBJ2-7 and V is TRBV27; weak D call: TRBD2 (6 bases). Looked up from germline, CDR1 is MNHEY and CDR2 is SMNVEV (reference sequence). This CDR3 comprises 14 residues. The V end lost 8 bases, the J end lost 9 bases, and 23 bases lay between the germline ends. The CDR3 spells CASGTRRASHGQYF. The CDR3 nucleotides read TGTGCCAGCGGGACCCGGAGGGCGTCTCACGGGCAGTACTTC.

This rearrangement joins TRBV28 to TRBJ2-3, with 9 bases that match TRBD2. This CDR3 has 17 residues. V lost 4 bases, J lost 0 bases, and 8 bases stayed unmatched. Germline V gene lookup returns CDR1 MDHEN and CDR2 SYDVKM. This CDR3 reads CASSSPRTSESTDTQYF. For the CDR3, the DNA is TGTGCCAGCAGTTCCCCTCGGACTAGCGAAAGCACAGATACGCAGTATTTT.

The rearrangement joins TRBV27 to TRBJ2-5; D gene ambiguous. Near its end, the DNA agrees better with TRBJ2-7, so the J call may be wrong. This CDR3 contains 14 residues. In germline, CDR1 is MNHEY, CDR2 SMNVEV (reference sequence). The CDR3 DNA reads TGTGCCAGCAGTTTAGGTTCCCTCTCCTACGAGCAGTACTTC. This sequence encodes CASSLGSLSYEQYF.

This chain links TRBV7-8 with TRBJ2-3, with 7 bases lining up with TRBD2. Per germline, CDR1 SGHVS and CDR2 FQNEAQ. The CDR3 sequence is 12 residues long. The V segment lost 4 bases and the J segment 9 bases; nucleotides outside the gene matches: 4. CDR3 region: CASSSGLDTQYF. The CDR3 DNA reads TGTGCCAGCAGCTCTGGACTAGACACGCAGTATTTT.